This T cell receptor beta chain derives from a study of blood T cells in healthy people across ages. With a J-beta primer mix and a sample-barcoded 5' primer, a second PCR ran about 7 to 11 cycles. TCRdb redid the calling of the 5' RACE reads with MiXCR, one entry per CDR3 protein. Altogether roughly 570,000 distinct CDR3 sequences are present, approximately 30% being singletons, with the ten largest covering roughly 20%. The TCR was taken from an older woman in good health. Source material: blood.

The CDR3 loop reads CASSYSFRGVSSYEQYF. The CDR3 DNA sequence: TGTGCCAGCAGTTACTCGTTCCGGGGCGTCAGTTCCTACGAGCAGTACTTC. The chain employs TRBV6-2 or TRBV6-3 and TRBJ2-7; possibly TRBD1 or TRBD2 for D (5 bases each). V was pared by 0 bases and J by 1 base, with 16 bases between. The CDR3 extends over 17 amino acids. The germline V gene encodes CDR1 MNHEY and CDR2 SVGEGT.